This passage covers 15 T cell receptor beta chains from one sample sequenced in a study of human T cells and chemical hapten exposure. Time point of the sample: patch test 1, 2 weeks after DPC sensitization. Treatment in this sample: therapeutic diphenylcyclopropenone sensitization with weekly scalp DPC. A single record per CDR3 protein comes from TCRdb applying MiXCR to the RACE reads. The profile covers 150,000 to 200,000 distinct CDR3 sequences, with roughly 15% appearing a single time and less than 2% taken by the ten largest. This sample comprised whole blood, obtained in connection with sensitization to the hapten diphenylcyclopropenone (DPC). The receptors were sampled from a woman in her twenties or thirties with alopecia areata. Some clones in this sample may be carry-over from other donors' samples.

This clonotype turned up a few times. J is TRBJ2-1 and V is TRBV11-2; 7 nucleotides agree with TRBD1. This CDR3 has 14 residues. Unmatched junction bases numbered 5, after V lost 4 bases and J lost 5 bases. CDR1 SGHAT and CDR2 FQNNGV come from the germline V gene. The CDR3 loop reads CASSSITGDNEQFF. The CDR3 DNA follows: TGTGCCAGCAGCTCGATAACAGGGGACAATGAGCAGTTCTTC.

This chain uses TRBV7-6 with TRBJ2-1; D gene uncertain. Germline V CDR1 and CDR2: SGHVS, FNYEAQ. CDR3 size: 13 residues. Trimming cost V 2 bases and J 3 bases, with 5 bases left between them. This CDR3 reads CASSLTNYNEQFF. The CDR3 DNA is TGTGCCAGCAGCTTAACTAACTACAATGAGCAGTTCTTC.

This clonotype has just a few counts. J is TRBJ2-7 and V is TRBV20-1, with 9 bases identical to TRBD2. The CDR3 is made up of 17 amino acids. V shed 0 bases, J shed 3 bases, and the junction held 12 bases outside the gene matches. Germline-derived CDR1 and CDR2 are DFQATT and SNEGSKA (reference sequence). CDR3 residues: CSAREIAGDDDNYEQYF. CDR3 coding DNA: TGCAGTGCTAGAGAAATAGCGGGGGACGATGATAACTACGAGCAGTACTTC.

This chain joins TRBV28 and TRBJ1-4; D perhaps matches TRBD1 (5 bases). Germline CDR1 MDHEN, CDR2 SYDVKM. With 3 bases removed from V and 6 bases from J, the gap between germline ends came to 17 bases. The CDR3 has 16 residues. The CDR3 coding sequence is TGTGCCAGCAGTTTCCCCGGGACCCCCCAGGATGAAAAACTGTTTTTT. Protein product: CASSFPGTPQDEKLFF.

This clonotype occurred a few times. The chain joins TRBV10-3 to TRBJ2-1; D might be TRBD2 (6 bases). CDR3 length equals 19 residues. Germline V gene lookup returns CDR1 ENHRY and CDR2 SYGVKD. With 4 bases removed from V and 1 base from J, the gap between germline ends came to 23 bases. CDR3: CAISGWTGERAGSYNEQFF. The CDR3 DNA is TGTGCCATCAGTGGATGGACCGGCGAACGGGCGGGGTCCTACAATGAGCAGTTCTTC.

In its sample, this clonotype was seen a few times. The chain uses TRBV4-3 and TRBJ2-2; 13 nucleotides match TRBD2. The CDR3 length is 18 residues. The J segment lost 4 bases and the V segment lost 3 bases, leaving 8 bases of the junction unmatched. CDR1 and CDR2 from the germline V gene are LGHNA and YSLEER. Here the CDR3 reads CASSHGLAGAGGTGELFF. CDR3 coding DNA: TGCGCCAGCAGCCACGGACTAGCGGGAGCAGGTGGCACCGGGGAGCTGTTTTTT.

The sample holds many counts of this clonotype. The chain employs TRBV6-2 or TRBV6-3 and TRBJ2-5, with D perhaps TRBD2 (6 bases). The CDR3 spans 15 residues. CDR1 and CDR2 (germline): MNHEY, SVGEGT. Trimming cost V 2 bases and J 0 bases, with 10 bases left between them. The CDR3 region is CASSYGGSNQETQYF. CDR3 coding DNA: TGTGCCAGCAGTTACGGGGGGTCCAACCAAGAGACCCAGTACTTC.

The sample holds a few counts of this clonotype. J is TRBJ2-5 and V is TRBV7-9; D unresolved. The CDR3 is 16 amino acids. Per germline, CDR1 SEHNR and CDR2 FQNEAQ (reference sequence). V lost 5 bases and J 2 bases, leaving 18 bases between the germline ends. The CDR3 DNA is TGTGCCAGCAGCCCTATGACCCAAGTAGCTCAAGAGACCCAGTACTTC. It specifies CASSPMTQVAQETQYF.

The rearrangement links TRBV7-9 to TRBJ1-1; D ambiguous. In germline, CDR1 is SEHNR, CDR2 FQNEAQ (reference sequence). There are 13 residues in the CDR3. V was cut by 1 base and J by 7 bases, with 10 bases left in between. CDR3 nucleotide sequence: TGTGCCAGCAGCTTAGTGGGCGGAAATGAAGCTTTCTTT. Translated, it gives CASSLVGGNEAFF.

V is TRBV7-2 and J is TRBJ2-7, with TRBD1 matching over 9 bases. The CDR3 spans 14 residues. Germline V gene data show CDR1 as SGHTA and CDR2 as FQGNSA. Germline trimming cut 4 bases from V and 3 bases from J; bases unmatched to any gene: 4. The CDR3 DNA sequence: TGTGCCAGCAGCTCCGGGACAGGGTTCTACGAGCAGTACTTC. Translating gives CASSSGTGFYEQYF.

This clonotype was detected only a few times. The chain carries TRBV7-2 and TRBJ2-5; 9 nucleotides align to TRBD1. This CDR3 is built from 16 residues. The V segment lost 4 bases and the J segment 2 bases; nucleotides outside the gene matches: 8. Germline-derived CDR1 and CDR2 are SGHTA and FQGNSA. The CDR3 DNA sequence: TGTGCCAGCAGCTGGTCCGGGACAGGGACACAAGAGACCCAGTACTTC. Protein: CASSWSGTGTQETQYF.

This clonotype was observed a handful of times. The CDR3 coding sequence is TGTGCCAGCAGCTTAGACACAAATAATTCACCCCTCCACTTT. It is translated as CASSLDTNNSPLHF. This rearrangement joins TRBV7-2 to TRBJ1-6; D gene ambiguous. CDR1 SGHTA and CDR2 FQGNSA come from the germline V gene. The CDR3 consists of 14 residues. V lost 1 base and J lost 5, with 6 bases in between.

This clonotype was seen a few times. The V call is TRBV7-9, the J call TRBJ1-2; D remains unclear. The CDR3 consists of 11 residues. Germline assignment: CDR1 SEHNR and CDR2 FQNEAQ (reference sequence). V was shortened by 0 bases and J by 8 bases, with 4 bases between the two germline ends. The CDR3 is CASSLAFGYTF. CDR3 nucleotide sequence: TGTGCCAGCAGCTTAGCCTTCGGCTACACCTTC.

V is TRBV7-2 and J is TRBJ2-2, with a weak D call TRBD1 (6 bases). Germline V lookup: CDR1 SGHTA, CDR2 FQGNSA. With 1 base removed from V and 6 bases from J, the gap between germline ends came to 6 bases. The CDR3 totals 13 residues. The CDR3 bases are TGTGCCAGCAGCTTAGGACAGGCCGGGGAGCTGTTTTTT. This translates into CASSLGQAGELFF.

CDR3: CASSLVASGGTDTQYF. For the CDR3, the DNA is TGTGCCAGCAGCTTAGTAGCTAGCGGGGGCACAGATACGCAGTATTTT. The chain is built from TRBV7-9 and TRBJ2-3; 9 nucleotides align to TRBD2. Losses at the gene ends were 1 base for V and 1 base for J; bases not matched to a gene: 3. The germline gives CDR1 SEHNR, CDR2 FQNEAQ (reference sequence). This CDR3 has 16 residues.